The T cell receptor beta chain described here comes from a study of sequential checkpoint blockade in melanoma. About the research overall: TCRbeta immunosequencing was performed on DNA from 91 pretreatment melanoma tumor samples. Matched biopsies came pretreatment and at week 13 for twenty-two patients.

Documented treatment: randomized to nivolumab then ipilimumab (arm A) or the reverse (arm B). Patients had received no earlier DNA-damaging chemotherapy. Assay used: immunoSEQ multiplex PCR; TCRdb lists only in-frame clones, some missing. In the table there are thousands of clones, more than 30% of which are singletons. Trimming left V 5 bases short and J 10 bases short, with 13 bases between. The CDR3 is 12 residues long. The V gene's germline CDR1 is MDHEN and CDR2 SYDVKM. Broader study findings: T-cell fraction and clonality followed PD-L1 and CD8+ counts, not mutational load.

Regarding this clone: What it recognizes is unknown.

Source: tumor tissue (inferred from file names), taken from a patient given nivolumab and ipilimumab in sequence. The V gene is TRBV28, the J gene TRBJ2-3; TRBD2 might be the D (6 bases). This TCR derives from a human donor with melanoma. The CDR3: CASSPGDSAQYF. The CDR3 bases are TGTGCCAGCAGTCCCGGGGACTCTGCGCAGTATTTT.